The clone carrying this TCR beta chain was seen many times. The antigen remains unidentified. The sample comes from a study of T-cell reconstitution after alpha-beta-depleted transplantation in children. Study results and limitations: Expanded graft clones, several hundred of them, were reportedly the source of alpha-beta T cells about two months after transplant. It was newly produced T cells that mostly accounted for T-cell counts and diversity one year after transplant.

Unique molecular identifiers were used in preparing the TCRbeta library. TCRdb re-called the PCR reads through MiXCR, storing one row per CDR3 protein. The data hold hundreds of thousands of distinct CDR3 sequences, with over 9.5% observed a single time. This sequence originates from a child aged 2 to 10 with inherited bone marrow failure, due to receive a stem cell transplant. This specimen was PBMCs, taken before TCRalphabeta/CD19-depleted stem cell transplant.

Written as DNA, the CDR3 is TGCGCCAGCAGCAAGCGGGATTACAATGAGCAGTTCTTC. This encodes CASSKRDYNEQFF. This chain connects TRBV4-3 to TRBJ2-1; 7 bases align to TRBD2. Germline loops: CDR1 LGHNA, CDR2 YSLEER. CDR3 length: 13 amino acids. The ends lost 5 bases at V and 4 bases at J; junction bases unmatched: 2.